A selection of T cell receptor beta chains follows, all from one sample in a study of blood T cell repertoires in COVID-19. The data were produced by immunoSEQ multiplex PCR, yet TCRdb's version contains in-frame clones alone and is incomplete. The table has 430,000 or so clones, 70% to 90% seen once. Source material: peripheral blood. The receptors derive from a young man with COVID-19, enrolled during active disease. The CDR3 runs from the conserved cysteine through the conserved F or W. A D gene is named only where the DNA matches it firmly. The listing skips clone size in some rows; elsewhere it reads once, few, many or a size class.

D | J | size | V | CDR3 | DNA
. | TRBJ2-5 | . | TRBV25-1 | CASSDPRAEETQYF | TGTGCCAGCAGTGATCCCAGGGCGGAAGAGACCCAGTACTTC
TRBD2 | TRBJ2-1 | . | TRBV25-1 | CASSEGAGVDNEQFF | TGTGCCAGCAGTGAAGGTGCGGGAGTTGACAATGAGCAGTTCTTC
. | TRBJ1-2 | few | TRBV29-1 | CSVIDSTYCYTF | TGCAGTGTAATAGATTCGACATATTGCTACACCTTC
. | TRBJ1-4 | . | TRBV4-1 | CASSLGALNEKLFF | TGCGCCAGCAGCCTAGGGGCTCTTAATGAAAAACTGTTTTTT
. | TRBJ1-6 | . | TRBV7-9 | CASSLDWVKGSPLHF | TGTGCCAGCAGCTTAGATTGGGTCAAGGGGTCACCCCTCCACTTT
. | TRBJ2-7 | . | TRBV14 | CASSQWTSYEQYF | TGTGCCAGCAGCCAATGGACTTCCTACGAGCAGTACTTC
TRBD2 | TRBJ2-1 | . | TRBV7-9 | CASSLSTSGGWQFF | TGTGCCAGCAGCCTCTCTACTAGCGGCGGGTGGCAGTTCTTC
TRBD2 | TRBJ2-7 | . | TRBV5-5 | CASSSGTSGGEQYF | TGTGCCAGCAGCTCTGGGACTAGCGGGGGCGAGCAGTACTTC
. | TRBJ2-5 | . | TRBV7-9 | CASSRGGRETQYF | TGTGCCAGCAGCCGTGGGGGCCGGGAGACCCAGTACTTC
TRBD2 | TRBJ2-1 | . | TRBV2 | CASSAERDSEQFF | TGTGCCAGCAGTGCAGAGCGGGATAGTGAGCAGTTCTTC
TRBD2 | TRBJ2-7 | . | TRBV27 | CASSLGTSGFSYEQYF | TGTGCCAGCAGTTTGGGGACTAGCGGATTCTCCTACGAGCAGTACTTC
TRBD2 | TRBJ2-5 | . | TRBV3-1/TRBV3-2 | CASRPHGGGETQYF | TGTGCCAGCAGACCACATGGGGGGGGAGAGACCCAGTACTTC
. | TRBJ1-3 | . | TRBV19 | CASSLAGTTGNTIYF | TGTGCCAGTAGTTTGGCAGGTACAACTGGAAACACCATATATTTT
. | TRBJ1-2 | . | TRBV25-1 | CASSEGHYGYTF | TGTGCCAGCAGTGAGGGGCATTATGGCTACACCTTC
. | TRBJ1-1 | . | TRBV21-1 | CASSANRPNTEAFF | TGTGCCAGCAGCGCAAACAGACCGAACACTGAAGCTTTCTTT
. | TRBJ1-5 | once | TRBV11-2 | CASSLDNNQPQHF | TGTGCCAGCAGCTTGGACAACAATCAGCCCCAGCATTTT
TRBD1 | TRBJ2-7 | . | TRBV6-5 | CASSRDRSSEQYF | TGTGCCAGCAGTAGGGACAGGAGCTCCGAGCAGTACTTC
TRBD2 | TRBJ2-3 | . | TRBV7-6 | CASSLEREVGTDTQYF | TGTGCCAGCAGCTTAGAGCGGGAGGTGGGCACAGATACGCAGTATTTT
. | TRBJ2-7 | . | TRBV5-1 | CASSLGALGASHYEQYF | TGCGCCAGCAGCTTGGGTGCCCTCGGAGCGAGTCACTACGAGCAGTACTTC
. | TRBJ2-7 | . | TRBV5-1 | CASSPGHARAKSYEQYF | TGCGCCAGCAGCCCCGGACACGCCCGGGCCAAATCCTACGAGCAGTACTTC
. | TRBJ2-4 | . | TRBV12-3/TRBV12-4 | CASSLNGGNIQYF | TGTGCCAGCAGCCTCAACGGGGGAAACATTCAGTACTTC
. | TRBJ2-5 | . | TRBV6-5 | CASSLNGIQETQYF | TGTGCCAGCAGTTTAAACGGGATCCAAGAGACCCAGTACTTC
. | TRBJ2-3 | . | TRBV27 | CASSPKLSSTDTQYF | TGTGCCAGCAGTCCAAAACTATCTAGCACAGATACGCAGTATTTT
. | TRBJ2-5 | . | TRBV12-2 | CASRPHGDSQETQYF | TGTGCAAGTCGCCCCCACGGGGACAGTCAAGAGACCCAGTACTTC
TRBD1 | TRBJ1-2 | . | TRBV5-1 | CASSSYSGTGGNYGYTF | TGCGCCAGCAGCTCTTATTCGGGGACAGGGGGCAACTATGGCTACACCTTC
. | TRBJ2-1 | . | TRBV9 | CASSVEGIDSNEQFF | TGTGCCAGCAGCGTAGAGGGGATCGATTCCAATGAGCAGTTCTTC
. | TRBJ1-2 | . | TRBV5-1 | CASSKETTGRYGYTF | TGCGCCAGCAGCAAGGAAACCACAGGGCGCTATGGCTACACCTTC
. | TRBJ2-7 | . | TRBV3-1/TRBV3-2 | CASSQSREEQYF | TGTGCCAGCAGCCAATCCAGGGAAGAGCAGTACTTC
TRBD1 | TRBJ1-2 | . | TRBV4-1 | CASSQAGDRDYGYTF | TGCGCCAGCAGCCAAGCCGGGGACAGGGACTATGGCTACACCTTC
. | TRBJ2-5 | . | TRBV20-1 | CSARDRETQYF | TGCAGTGCTAGAGATAGAGAGACCCAGTACTTC
. | TRBJ2-3 | . | TRBV7-8 | CASSLSQGNTQYF | TGTGCCAGCAGCTTATCTCAGGGAAATACGCAGTATTTT
. | TRBJ2-2 | . | TRBV7-2 | CASTPWSAGNTGELFF | TGTGCCAGCACCCCTTGGTCGGCGGGGAACACCGGGGAGCTGTTTTTT
. | TRBJ2-1 | . | TRBV19 | CASSVDRENEQFF | TGTGCCAGTAGTGTGGACAGAGAGAATGAGCAGTTCTTC
. | TRBJ2-7 | . | TRBV6-5 | CASKEGYYEQYF | TGTGCCAGCAAAGAGGGTTACTACGAGCAGTACTTC